This TCR beta chain is from a study of T cells in tumors after PD-1 blockade. Looking at the study overall: Mean per blood sample: 113,528 templates (roughly 21,000-270,000), around 34,000 unique clonotypes.

The CDR3 sequence is 16 residues long. CDR1 and CDR2 (germline): SNHLY, FYNNEI. J gave up 8 bases and V 6 bases, and 14 bases lay outside the gene matches. This clone has a handful of counts. The data were produced by immunoSEQ multiplex PCR, yet TCRdb's version contains in-frame clones alone and is incomplete. The data contain 54,000 or so clones, roughly 75% of them singletons. This material consisted of PBMCs, taken before anti-PD-1 treatment. This TCR came from a human donor with basal cell carcinoma. The chain couples TRBV2 to TRBJ1-4; TRBD1 aligns across 8 bases. This chain's CDR3 is CASRDRDRPLKEKLFF. As DNA, the CDR3 is TGTGCCAGCAGAGACAGGGACAGGCCGTTGAAGGAAAAACTGTTTTTT. Together with reference TRBV2 and TRBJ1-4, the CDR3 gives the full variable domain: EPEVTQTPSHQVTQMGQEVILRCVPISNHLYFYWYRQILGQKVEFLVSFYNNEISEKSEIFDDQFSVERPDGSNFTLKIRSTKLEDSAMYFCASRDRDRPLKEKLFFGSGTQLSVL.